Here is one T cell receptor (beta chain) with its context. The germline V gene encodes CDR1 MGHRA and CDR2 YSYEKL. V was cut by 0 bases and J by 3 bases, with 12 bases left in between. The CDR3 has 16 amino acids. The data derive from a study of blood T cell repertoires in COVID-19. The wider study: Researchers got acute and convalescent COVID-19 samples from the United States, Italy and Spain. T cells, B-cell-depleted T cells, or PBMCs supplied cDNA or gDNA.

Authors' analysis steps: Using reference gene primer amplification, nucleated cell counts were estimated. TCRdb keeps only in-frame clones here, not all; method: immunoSEQ multiplex PCR. That table furnishes V, J and clone size, whereas the DNA furnished D and trimming. The table lists about 76,000 clones, 75% to 90% of them singletons. The genes are TRBV4-1 and TRBJ2-1; the D gene is possibly TRBD1 (6 bases). The specimen was peripheral blood. The sequence came from a human donor in a cohort sampled during active COVID-19. The CDR3 region is CASSQDTGTVYNEQFF. The CDR3 DNA reads TGCGCCAGCAGCCAAGACACAGGGACCGTCTACAATGAGCAGTTCTTC.